This T cell receptor (beta chain) emerged from a study of CD8 T cells in ankylosing spondylitis. This clonotype was seen a handful of times. Its specificity is not known. Study-wide points: Disease-linked clones reportedly concentrated significantly in matched ankylosing spondylitis synovial fluid. Several of the motif variants were reported before in synovial fluid and blood from reactive arthritis. Ankylosing spondylitis blood appeared to carry a characteristic TCR beta motif of roughly eight highly homologous variants.

TCRdb called the 5' RACE reads again in MiXCR, with one record for every CDR3 protein. The repertoire has hundreds of thousands of distinct CDR3 sequences, about 11% of them found once; the top ten carry approximately 0.46%. Source material: blood, either unsorted or a sorted T cell fraction (not recorded which). The sequence was collected from a male donor with ankylosing spondylitis.

The CDR3 region is CASSLMRGGYNEQFF. In nucleotides, the CDR3 is TGTGCCAGCAGCTTAATGCGGGGGGGTTACAATGAGCAGTTCTTC. The rearrangement joins TRBV7-2 to TRBJ2-1; 9 nucleotides match TRBD2. V trimming: 2 bases; J trimming: 4 bases; junction bases outside the gene matches: 3. The CDR3 is 15 amino acids. Germline values: CDR1 SGHTA, CDR2 FQGNSA.